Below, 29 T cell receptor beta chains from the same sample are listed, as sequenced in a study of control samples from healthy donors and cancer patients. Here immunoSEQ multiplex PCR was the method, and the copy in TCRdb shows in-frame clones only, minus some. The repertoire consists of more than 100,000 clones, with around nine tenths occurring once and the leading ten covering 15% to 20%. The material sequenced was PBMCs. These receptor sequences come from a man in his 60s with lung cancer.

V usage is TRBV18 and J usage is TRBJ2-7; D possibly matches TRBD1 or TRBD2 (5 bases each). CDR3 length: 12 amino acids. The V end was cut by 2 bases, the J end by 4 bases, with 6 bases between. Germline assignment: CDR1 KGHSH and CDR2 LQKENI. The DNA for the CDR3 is TGTGCCAGCTCACCAGAGGGGTACGAGCAGTACGTC. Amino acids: CASSPEGYEQYV.

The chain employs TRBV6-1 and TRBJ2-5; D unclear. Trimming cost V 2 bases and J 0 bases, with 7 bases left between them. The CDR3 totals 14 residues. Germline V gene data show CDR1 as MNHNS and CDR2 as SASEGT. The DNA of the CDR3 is TGTGCCAGCAGTGAACCACCGAACCAAGAGACCCAGTACTTC. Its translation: CASSEPPNQETQYF.

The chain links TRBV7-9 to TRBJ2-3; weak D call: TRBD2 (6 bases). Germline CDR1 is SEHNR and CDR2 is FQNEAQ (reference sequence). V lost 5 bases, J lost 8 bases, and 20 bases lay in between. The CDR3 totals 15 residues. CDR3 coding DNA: TGTGCCAGCAGCCGTCGTCCGGGACTTGATCCTACGCAGTATTTT. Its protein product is CASSRRPGLDPTQYF.

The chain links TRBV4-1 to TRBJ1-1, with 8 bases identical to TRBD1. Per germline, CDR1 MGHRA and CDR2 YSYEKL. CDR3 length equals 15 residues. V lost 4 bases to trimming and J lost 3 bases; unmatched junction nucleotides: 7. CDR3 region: CASSPTGEGDTEAFF. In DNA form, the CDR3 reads TGCGCCAGCAGCCCGACAGGGGAGGGGGACACTGAAGCTTTCTTT.

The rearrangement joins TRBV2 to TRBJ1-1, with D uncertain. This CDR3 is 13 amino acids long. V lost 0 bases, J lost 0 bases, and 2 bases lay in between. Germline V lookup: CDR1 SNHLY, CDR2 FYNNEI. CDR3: CASSEAVNTEAFF. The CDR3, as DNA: TGTGCCAGCAGTGAAGCGGTGAACACTGAAGCTTTCTTT.

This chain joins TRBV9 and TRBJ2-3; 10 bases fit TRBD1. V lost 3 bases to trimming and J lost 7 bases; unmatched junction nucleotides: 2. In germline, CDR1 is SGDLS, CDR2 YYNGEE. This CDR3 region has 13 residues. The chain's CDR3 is CASSGQGAYTQYF. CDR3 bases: TGTGCCAGCAGCGGACAGGGGGCATATACGCAGTATTTT.

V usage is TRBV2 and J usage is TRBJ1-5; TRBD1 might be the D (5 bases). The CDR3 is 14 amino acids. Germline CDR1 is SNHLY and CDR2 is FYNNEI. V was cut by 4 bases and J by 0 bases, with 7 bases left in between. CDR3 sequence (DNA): TGTGCCAGCAGTGGGACAACTAGCAATCAGCCCCAGCATTTT. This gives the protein CASSGTTSNQPQHF.

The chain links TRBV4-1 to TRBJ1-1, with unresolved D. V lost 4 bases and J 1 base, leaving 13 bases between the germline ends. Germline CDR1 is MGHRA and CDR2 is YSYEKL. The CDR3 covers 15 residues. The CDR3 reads CASSLEGSKNTEAFF. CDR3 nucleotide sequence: TGCGCCAGCAGCCTAGAGGGCAGTAAGAACACTGAAGCTTTCTTT.

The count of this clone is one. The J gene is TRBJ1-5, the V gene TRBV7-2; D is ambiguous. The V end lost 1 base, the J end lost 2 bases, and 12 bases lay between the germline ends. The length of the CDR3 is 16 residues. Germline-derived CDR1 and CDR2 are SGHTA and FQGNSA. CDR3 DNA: TGTGCCAGCAGCTTAGTGCCCCCGGCAGGCAATCAGCCCCAGCATTTT. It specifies CASSLVPPAGNQPQHF.

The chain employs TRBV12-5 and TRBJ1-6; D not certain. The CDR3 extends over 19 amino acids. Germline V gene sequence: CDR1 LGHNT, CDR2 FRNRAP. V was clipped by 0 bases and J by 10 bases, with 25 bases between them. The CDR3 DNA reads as TGTGCTAGTGGTTTGGTACTCGACGGGAATGTAAGACTACTATCACCCCTCCACTTT. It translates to CASGLVLDGNVRLLSPLHF.

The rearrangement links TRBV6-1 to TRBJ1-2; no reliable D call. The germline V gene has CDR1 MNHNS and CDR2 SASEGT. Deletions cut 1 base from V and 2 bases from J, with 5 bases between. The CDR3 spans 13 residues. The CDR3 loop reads CASSEDGNYGYTF. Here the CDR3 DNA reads TGTGCCAGCAGTGAAGACGGAAACTATGGCTACACCTTC.

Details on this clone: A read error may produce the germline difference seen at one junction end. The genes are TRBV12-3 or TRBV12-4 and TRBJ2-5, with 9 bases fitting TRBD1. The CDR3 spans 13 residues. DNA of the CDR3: TGTGCTAGCAGGGACAGGGTTCGGGAGACCCAGTACTTC. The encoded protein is CASRDRVRETQYF.

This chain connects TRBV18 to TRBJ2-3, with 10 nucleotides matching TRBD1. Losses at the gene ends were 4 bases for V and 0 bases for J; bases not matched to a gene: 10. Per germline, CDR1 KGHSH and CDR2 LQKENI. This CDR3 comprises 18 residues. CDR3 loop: CASSRDRGLSFSTDTQYF. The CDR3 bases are TGTGCCAGCTCACGGGACAGGGGCCTATCATTTAGCACAGATACGCAGTATTTT.

CDR3 in amino acids: CASRYRDTPSNTEAFF. CDR3 nucleotides: TGCGCCAGCAGATATCGGGACACCCCCAGTAACACTGAAGCTTTCTTT. The chain uses TRBV5-1 and TRBJ1-1, with a weak D call TRBD1 (6 bases). Trimming took off 5 bases at V and 2 bases at J, with 19 bases between the two ends. Germline CDR1 and CDR2: SGHRS and YFSETQ. This CDR3 has 16 amino acids.

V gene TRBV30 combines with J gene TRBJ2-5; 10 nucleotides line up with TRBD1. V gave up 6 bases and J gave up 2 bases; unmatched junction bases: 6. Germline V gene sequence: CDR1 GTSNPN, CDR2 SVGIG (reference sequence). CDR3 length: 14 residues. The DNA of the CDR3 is TGTGCCTGTGACCGGGACAGGGGACAAGAGACCCAGTACTTC. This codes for CACDRDRGQETQYF.

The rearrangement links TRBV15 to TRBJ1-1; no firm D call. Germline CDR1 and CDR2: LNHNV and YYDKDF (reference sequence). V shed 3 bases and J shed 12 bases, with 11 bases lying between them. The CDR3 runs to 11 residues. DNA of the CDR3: TGTGCCACCAGCAGGGGAAGCGACACTTTCTTT. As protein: CATSRGSDTFF. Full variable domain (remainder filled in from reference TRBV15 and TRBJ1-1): DAMVIQNPRYQVTQFGKPVTLSCSQTLNHNVMYWYQQKSSQAPKLLFHYYDKDFNNEADTPDNFQSRRPNTSFCFLDIRSPGLGDTAMYLCATSRGSDTFFGQGTRLTVV.

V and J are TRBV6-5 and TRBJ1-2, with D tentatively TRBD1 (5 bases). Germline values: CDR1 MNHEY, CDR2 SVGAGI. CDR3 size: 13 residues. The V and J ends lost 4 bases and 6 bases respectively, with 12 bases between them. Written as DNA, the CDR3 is TGTGCCAGCAGTTCCCCGGGACGGCATGGCTACACCTTC. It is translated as CASSSPGRHGYTF.

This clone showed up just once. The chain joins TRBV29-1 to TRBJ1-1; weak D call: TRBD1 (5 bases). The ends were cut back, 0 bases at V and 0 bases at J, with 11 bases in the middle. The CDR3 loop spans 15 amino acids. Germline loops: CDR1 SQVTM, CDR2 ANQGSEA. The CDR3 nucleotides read TGCAGCGTTGAAGATCGCGCAGGGATGAACACTGAAGCTTTCTTT. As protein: CSVEDRAGMNTEAFF.

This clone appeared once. For the CDR3, the DNA is TGTGCCACCAGTGATTTGAGACAGGGGGCCCGGCAGCCCCAGCATTTT. This translates into CATSDLRQGARQPQHF. The chain joins TRBV24-1 to TRBJ1-5; 10 positions agree with TRBD1. Trimming cost V 0 bases and J 7 bases; bases outside gene matches: 5. The CDR3 sequence is 16 residues long. The V gene's germline CDR1 is KGHDR and CDR2 SFDVKD.

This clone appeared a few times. This CDR3 is CASSPPSGGGAYSGYTF. The CDR3 region has the DNA TGTGCCAGCTCACCACCATCGGGGGGGGGCGCATACTCTGGCTACACCTTC. V and J are TRBV18 and TRBJ1-2, with a possible D match to TRBD1 (6 bases). V shed 0 bases and J shed 7 bases, with 21 bases lying between them. The germline V gene encodes CDR1 KGHSH and CDR2 LQKENI. The CDR3 loop spans 17 amino acids.

Here the CDR3 reads CASSRDRQNTEAFF. CDR3 bases: TGTGCCAGCTCTCGCGACAGACAGAACACTGAAGCTTTCTTT. The rearrangement uses TRBV18 and TRBJ1-1, with D tentatively TRBD1 (5 bases). Germline CDR1 and CDR2: KGHSH and LQKENI. The V end lost 6 bases, the J end lost 1 base, and 12 bases lay between the germline ends. This CDR3 region has 14 residues.

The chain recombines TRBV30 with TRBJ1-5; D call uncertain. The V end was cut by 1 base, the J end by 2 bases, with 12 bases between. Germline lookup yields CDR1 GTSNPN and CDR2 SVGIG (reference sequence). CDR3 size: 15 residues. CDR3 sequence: CAWSALTSGNQPQHF. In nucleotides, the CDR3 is TGTGCCTGGAGTGCTCTGACATCTGGCAATCAGCCCCAGCATTTT.

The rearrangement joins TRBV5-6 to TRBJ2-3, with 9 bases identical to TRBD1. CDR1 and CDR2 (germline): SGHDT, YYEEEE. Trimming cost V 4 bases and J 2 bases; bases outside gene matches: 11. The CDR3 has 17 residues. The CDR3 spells CASSALTQGAPTDTQYF. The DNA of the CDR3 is TGTGCCAGCAGCGCACTAACACAGGGGGCGCCCACAGATACGCAGTATTTT.

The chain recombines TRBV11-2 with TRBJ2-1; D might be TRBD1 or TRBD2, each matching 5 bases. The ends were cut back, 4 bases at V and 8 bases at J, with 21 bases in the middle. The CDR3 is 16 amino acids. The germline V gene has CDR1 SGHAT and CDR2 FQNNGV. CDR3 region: CASSSPYSKGRDEQFF. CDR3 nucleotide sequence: TGTGCCAGCAGCTCCCCCTACTCCAAGGGGCGGGATGAGCAGTTCTTC.

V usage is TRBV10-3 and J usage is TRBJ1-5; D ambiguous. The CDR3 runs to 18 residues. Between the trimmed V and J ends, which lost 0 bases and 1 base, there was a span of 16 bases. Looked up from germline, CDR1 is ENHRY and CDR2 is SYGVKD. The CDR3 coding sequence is TGTGCCATCAGTGAGTCGATAACAGTGAGGGCGAGCAATCAGCCCCAGCATTTT. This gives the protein CAISESITVRASNQPQHF.

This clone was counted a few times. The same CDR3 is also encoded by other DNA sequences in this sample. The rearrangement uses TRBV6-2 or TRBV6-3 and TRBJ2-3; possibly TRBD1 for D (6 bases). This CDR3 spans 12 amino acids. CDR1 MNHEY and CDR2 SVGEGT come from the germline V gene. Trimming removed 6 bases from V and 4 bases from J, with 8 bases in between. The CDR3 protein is CASSSGADTQYF. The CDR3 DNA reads TGTGCCAGCAGCTCAGGGGCAGATACGCAGTATTTT.

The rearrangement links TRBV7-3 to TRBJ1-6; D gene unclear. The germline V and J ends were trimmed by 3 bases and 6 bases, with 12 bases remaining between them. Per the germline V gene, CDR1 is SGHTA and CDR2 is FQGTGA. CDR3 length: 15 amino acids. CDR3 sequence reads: CASSFGNGGNSPLHF. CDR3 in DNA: TGTGCCAGCAGCTTTGGCAACGGTGGTAATTCACCCCTCCACTTT.

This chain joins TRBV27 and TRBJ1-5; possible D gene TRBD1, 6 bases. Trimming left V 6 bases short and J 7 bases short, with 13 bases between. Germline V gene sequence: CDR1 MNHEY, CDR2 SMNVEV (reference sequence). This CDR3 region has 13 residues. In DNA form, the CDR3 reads TGTGCCAGCAGCACCCAGGGGTGGCAGCCCCAGCATTTT. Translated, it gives CASSTQGWQPQHF.

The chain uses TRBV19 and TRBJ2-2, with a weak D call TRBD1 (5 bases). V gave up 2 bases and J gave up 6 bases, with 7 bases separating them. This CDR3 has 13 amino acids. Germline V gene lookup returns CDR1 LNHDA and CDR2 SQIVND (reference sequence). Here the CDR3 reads CASSIQGSGELFF. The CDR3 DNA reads TGTGCCAGTAGTATACAGGGCTCCGGGGAGCTGTTTTTT.